These 5 T cell receptor beta chains were all obtained from the same sample, sequenced in a study of CD8 T cells in Susac syndrome. Random hexamers were used to reverse transcribe the RNA input (about 0.5 to 1 ug). One entry per CDR3 protein, called by TCRdb with MiXCR from the immunoSEQ multiplex PCR reads. The sample records 80,000 or so distinct CDR3 sequences, 94% being singletons. Sequenced input: CD8+ T cells from PBMCs. The receptor set was obtained from a human donor in good health.

This clonotype was observed a single time. J is TRBJ1-1 and V is TRBV29-1; the D is unclear. Trimming cost V 3 bases and J 7 bases, with 9 bases left between them. This CDR3 is built from 11 residues. In germline, CDR1 is SQVTM, CDR2 ANQGSEA. Here the CDR3 reads CSVDGRDEAFF. CDR3 in DNA: TGCAGCGTTGACGGACGGGATGAAGCTTTCTTT.

This chain uses TRBV15 with TRBJ2-1; D is ambiguous. CDR1 is LNHNV and CDR2 is YYDKDF in the germline V gene (reference sequence). The germline V and J ends were trimmed by 0 bases and 7 bases, with 1 base remaining between them. The CDR3 sequence is 11 residues long. CDR3 sequence reads: CATSRDNEQFF. In DNA form, the CDR3 reads TGTGCCACCAGCAGAGATAATGAGCAGTTCTTC.

The gene calls are TRBV12-3 or TRBV12-4 and TRBJ2-5; D could derive from TRBD1 or TRBD2 (5 bases each). The CDR3 totals 12 residues. Between the trimmed V and J ends, which lost 7 bases and 5 bases, there was a span of 11 bases. The CDR3 loop reads CASTTGGETQYF. In nucleotides, the CDR3 is TGTGCCAGCACCACAGGCGGGGAGACCCAGTACTTC.

In DNA, the CDR3 is TGTGCCAGCAGCTTAGTTCCGGGACTAACCGTACCAAGTGAGCAGTTCTTC. Translation: CASSLVPGLTVPSEQFF. The chain uses TRBV7-8 and TRBJ2-1; 7 nucleotides match TRBD2. The CDR3 sequence is 17 residues long. V lost 1 base to trimming and J lost 9 bases; unmatched junction nucleotides: 15. From germline, CDR1 is SGHVS and CDR2 FQNEAQ.

This clonotype was seen a handful of times. The CDR3 nucleotides read TGTGCCAGCAGCCCCTTTCGGATAGCGGGACCTAACACCGGGGAGCTGTTTTTT. Amino acids: CASSPFRIAGPNTGELFF. The rearrangement uses TRBV3-1 and TRBJ2-2; 8 nucleotides match TRBD2. CDR3 length equals 18 residues. Losses at the gene ends were 4 bases for V and 2 bases for J; bases not matched to a gene: 12. The germline gives CDR1 LGHDT, CDR2 YNNKEL (reference sequence).